Presented here are 31 T cell receptor beta chains from one specimen sequenced in a study of beta chain features in type 1 diabetes. General study points: In all four CD4+ subsets, TCRB CDR3 length was significantly, moderately reduced in type 1 diabetes.

What these receptors recognize is not known. The authors reverse transcribed all of the isolated RNA, so sequencing captured expressed TCRB transcripts. Clones were sequenced by immunoSEQ multiplex PCR, and TCRdb holds only the in-frame ones, with some missing. The sample has roughly 350,000 clones, around 10% seen once. The specimen sequenced was central memory CD4+ T cells from blood. These receptors were obtained from a man aged 30-40 years with type 1 diabetes.

The V and J genes are TRBV9 and TRBJ2-7; D gene ambiguous. The CDR3 is 15 amino acids. V gave up 3 bases and J gave up 5 bases, with 18 bases separating them. Germline assignment: CDR1 SGDLS and CDR2 YYNGEE. CDR3 amino acids: CASSARTSLEDEQYF. The DNA for the CDR3 is TGTGCCAGCAGCGCCAGGACGAGTTTAGAGGACGAGCAGTACTTC.

In this sample, this clone turned up a few times. V gene TRBV5-1 combines with J gene TRBJ2-3; 9 nucleotides match TRBD1. The length of the CDR3 is 14 residues. Looked up from germline, CDR1 is SGHRS and CDR2 is YFSETQ. Germline trimming cut 4 bases from V and 5 bases from J; bases unmatched to any gene: 5. This CDR3 is CASSRGTGKDTQYF. The CDR3 DNA is TGCGCCAGCAGCCGAGGGACAGGGAAAGATACGCAGTATTTT.

This clone was picked up a small number of times. This chain uses TRBV29-1 with TRBJ2-7; tentative D call: TRBD2 (5 bases). CDR1 is SQVTM and CDR2 is ANQGSEA in the germline V gene. V was pared by 1 base and J by 2 bases, with 15 bases between. This CDR3 has 15 amino acids. CDR3 nucleotides: TGCAGCGTTGAAGCGGGAAGCTTCTTCGCCTACGAGCAGTACTTC. It is translated as CSVEAGSFFAYEQYF.

This clone has a handful of counts. This chain joins TRBV29-1 and TRBJ1-1; a weak D match, TRBD1 (5 bases). Trimming cost V 6 bases and J 1 base, with 12 bases left between them. The germline V gene has CDR1 SQVTM and CDR2 ANQGSEA. This CDR3 contains 13 residues. The CDR3 nucleotides are TGCAGCGTACACAGGCAGGGGAACACTGAAGCTTTCTTT. The encoded protein is CSVHRQGNTEAFF.

V is TRBV6-5 and J is TRBJ2-1; D not resolved. V dropped 5 bases and J dropped 16 bases, with 24 bases sitting between them. The CDR3 consists of 14 residues. Germline CDR1 and CDR2: MNHEY and SVGAGI. The CDR3 DNA reads as TGTGCCAGCAGTACTTCTAGAACTATCGGTTTCCAATTCTTC. Its protein product is CASSTSRTIGFQFF.

This clone showed up just a few times. V and J are TRBV10-3 and TRBJ2-1, with D possibly TRBD1 on 6 matching bases. Germline V gives CDR1 ENHRY, CDR2 SYGVKD. The CDR3 extends over 14 amino acids. Trimming cost V 6 bases and J 5 bases, with 14 bases left between them. DNA for the CDR3: TGTGCCATCAGAACGGGCGGACAGAACAATGAGCAGTTCTTC. Protein: CAIRTGGQNNEQFF.

This clone showed up many times. The chain uses TRBV27 and TRBJ1-4; no reliable D call. V gave up 5 bases and J gave up 4 bases, with 5 bases separating them. Germline CDR1 reads MNHEY; CDR2 reads SMNVEV (reference sequence). The CDR3 has 12 amino acids. As DNA, the CDR3 is TGTGCCAGCAGTAGACTTAATGAAAAACTGTTTTTT. This gives the protein CASSRLNEKLFF.

This clone has only a few counts. The chain links TRBV11-2 to TRBJ2-7, with D perhaps TRBD1 (6 bases). This CDR3 is 14 amino acids long. CDR1 is SGHAT and CDR2 is FQNNGV in the germline V gene. The V end was cut by 6 bases, the J end by 3 bases, with 15 bases between. The CDR3 sequence is CASRRTDDYYEQYF. Here the CDR3 DNA reads TGTGCCAGCAGGCGGACAGACGACTACTACGAGCAGTACTTC.

The rearrangement links TRBV11-2 to TRBJ2-3, with 8 bases fitting TRBD1. This CDR3 spans 14 amino acids. The germline gives CDR1 SGHAT, CDR2 FQNNGV. V was pared by 8 bases and J by 0 bases, with 4 bases of the junction left unmatched. CDR3 sequence reads: CASGQGLSTDTQYF. The CDR3, as DNA: TGTGCCAGCGGACAGGGCCTCAGCACAGATACGCAGTATTTT.

There are many counts of this clone. The CDR3 is CSVEGPISRQSSYNEQFF. CDR3 DNA sequence: TGCAGCGTTGAAGGCCCGATTAGTAGACAGAGCTCCTACAATGAGCAGTTCTTC. The chain couples TRBV29-1 to TRBJ2-1; D may be TRBD1 (5 bases). V lost 1 base to trimming and J lost 0 bases, with 19 bases between them. Germline V gene data show CDR1 as SQVTM and CDR2 as ANQGSEA. The CDR3 length is 18 residues.

This sequence joins TRBV6-4 and TRBJ2-7, with 8 bases that match TRBD2. The CDR3 runs 15 residues. Germline CDR1 MRHNA, CDR2 SNTAGT. V was clipped by 3 bases and J by 1 base; unmatched bases: 5. The CDR3 nucleotides are TGTGCCAGCAGTGAATCTAGCGGGCCTTCCTACGAGCAGTACTTC. Translated, it gives CASSESSGPSYEQYF.

V is TRBV4-2 and J is TRBJ1-1; no firm D call. V was pared by 0 bases and J by 2 bases, with 7 bases between. The length of the CDR3 is 14 residues. Germline V CDR1 and CDR2: LGHNA, YNFKEQ. CDR3 sequence reads: CASSQDRANTEAFF. The CDR3 region has the DNA TGTGCCAGCAGCCAAGATAGGGCTAACACTGAAGCTTTCTTT.

This rearrangement joins TRBV29-1 to TRBJ2-5, with 9 bases aligning to TRBD1. Trimming took 4 bases from V and 5 from J; bases not matched to a gene: 2. Looked up from germline, CDR1 is SQVTM and CDR2 is ANQGSEA. The CDR3 is made up of 12 amino acids. CDR3 in DNA: TGCAGCGTTGGAGGGACAGGGGAGACCCAGTACTTC. Its protein product is CSVGGTGETQYF.

This sequence joins TRBV11-3 and TRBJ2-1; D is ambiguous. CDR3 length: 12 residues. V lost 4 bases, J lost 10 bases, and 11 bases lay in between. Germline CDR1 is SGHNT and CDR2 is YENEEA. The CDR3 nucleotides read TGTGCCAGCAGCTCTGGGGTCGGGGAGCAGTTCTTC. Its protein product is CASSSGVGEQFF.

This clone was observed a few times. The gene calls are TRBV30 and TRBJ1-2; no clear D gene. Germline loops: CDR1 GTSNPN, CDR2 SVGIG (reference sequence). The CDR3 length is 12 residues. Trimming removed 5 bases at V and 0 bases at J, with 7 bases between. The CDR3 nucleotides are TGTGCCTGGGGACGTACTAACTATGGCTACACCTTC. Translation: CAWGRTNYGYTF.

This clone was found many times. CDR3 residues: CATGVTDTEAFF. CDR3 DNA sequence: TGTGCCACAGGGGTAACGGACACTGAAGCTTTCTTT. The chain joins TRBV10-3 to TRBJ1-1, with a weak D call TRBD1 (6 bases). The ends were cut back, 10 bases at V and 3 bases at J, with 12 bases in the middle. Per germline, CDR1 ENHRY and CDR2 SYGVKD. This CDR3 region has 12 residues.

This clone was seen more than once but under ten times. This chain joins TRBV5-1 and TRBJ2-1, with TRBD1 identical over 9 bases. This CDR3 is built from 13 residues. Germline CDR1 reads SGHRS; CDR2 reads YFSETQ. The J segment lost 10 bases and the V segment lost 4 bases, leaving 6 bases of the junction unmatched. The CDR3: CASSIGTGQEQFF. CDR3 coding DNA: TGCGCCAGCAGCATCGGGACAGGGCAGGAGCAGTTCTTC.

This clone has a count of ten or more. The chain is built from TRBV15 and TRBJ2-2; D is undetermined. V was shortened by 0 bases and J by 0 bases, with 11 bases between the two germline ends. Germline V lookup: CDR1 LNHNV, CDR2 YYDKDF (reference sequence). CDR3 length: 17 amino acids. In DNA form, the CDR3 reads TGTGCCACCAGCAGAGAGACACAGCGATCGAACACCGGGGAGCTGTTTTTT. Translating gives CATSRETQRSNTGELFF.

This clone was seen at least ten times. CDR3 residues: CASMLRRGNNEQFF. In nucleotides, the CDR3 is TGTGCCAGCATGCTTCGGCGGGGCAACAATGAGCAGTTCTTC. The chain employs TRBV7-2 and TRBJ2-1, with TRBD2 as a possible D gene (6 bases). The germline V gene has CDR1 SGHTA and CDR2 FQGNSA. This CDR3 has 14 amino acids. The germline V and J ends were trimmed by 7 bases and 5 bases, with 15 bases remaining between them.

This clone was seen many times. CDR3 in DNA: TGTGCCAGCAGCTTAGTGGGAGGTATGAACACTGAAGCTTTCTTT. Translating it yields CASSLVGGMNTEAFF. The chain combines TRBV11-1 with TRBJ1-1; D uncertain. V lost 1 base and J lost 0, with 9 bases in between. CDR1 is SGHAT, CDR2 FQDESV, per germline (reference sequence). The CDR3 sequence is 15 residues long.

This clone has more than one count but fewer than ten. The V and J genes are TRBV27 and TRBJ2-5; 9 bases agree with TRBD2. The CDR3 sequence is 16 residues long. CDR1 is MNHEY, CDR2 SMNVEV, per germline (reference sequence). With 2 bases clipped from V and 2 bases from J, the junction kept 6 bases outside the gene matches. This CDR3 is CASSLAVAGVQETQYF. CDR3 nucleotide sequence: TGTGCCAGCAGTTTAGCGGTAGCGGGAGTGCAAGAGACCCAGTACTTC.

This clone was seen a handful of times. J is TRBJ1-3 and V is TRBV6-1, with 7 bases that match TRBD1. Trimming cost V 11 bases and J 7 bases; bases outside gene matches: 14. This CDR3 has 14 residues. Germline V gene sequence: CDR1 MNHNS, CDR2 SASEGT. CDR3 loop: CAGSRTGDANTIYF. In DNA, the CDR3 is TGTGCCGGCTCTCGTACAGGGGATGCGAACACCATATATTTT.

The rearrangement uses TRBV6-1 and TRBJ2-5; TRBD1 matches 8 bases. Trimming at V came to 6 bases and at J to 1 base, leaving 7 bases not matched to a gene. Germline CDR1 reads MNHNS; CDR2 reads SASEGT. The length of the CDR3 is 15 residues. The CDR3 DNA follows: TGTGCCAGCAGCCCCGGGACAGGCCGCCAAGAGACCCAGTACTTC. Amino acid sequence: CASSPGTGRQETQYF.

This clone was observed a few times. This sample includes further DNA sequences coding for the same CDR3. The chain joins TRBV28 to TRBJ1-2; TRBD1 matches at 7 bases. This CDR3 comprises 13 residues. From germline, CDR1 is MDHEN and CDR2 SYDVKM. V was clipped by 6 bases and J by 3 bases; unmatched bases: 4. The CDR3 coding sequence is TGTGCCAGCAGCCTTGGGACAGACTATGGCTACACCTTC. This translates into CASSLGTDYGYTF.

A single count supports this clone. The V call is TRBV28, the J call TRBJ2-7; no reliable D call. There are 12 residues in the CDR3. Germline assignment: CDR1 MDHEN and CDR2 SYDVKM. The CDR3 spells CAIRGTHYEQYF. CDR3 nucleotide sequence: TGTGCGATCCGAGGAACCCACTACGAGCAGTACTTC.

The V call is TRBV19, the J call TRBJ2-5; tentatively, D is TRBD2 (7 bases). The CDR3 sequence is 14 residues long. The V end was cut by 7 bases, the J end by 0 bases, with 12 bases between. From germline, CDR1 is LNHDA and CDR2 SQIVND (reference sequence). The CDR3 nucleotides are TGTGCCAGTATGAAGGGGGGGGACCAAGAGACCCAGTACTTC. Its translation is CASMKGGDQETQYF.

The V call is TRBV4-2, the J call TRBJ2-1; D may be TRBD2 (5 bases). CDR1 is LGHNA and CDR2 is YNFKEQ in the germline V gene. V lost 4 bases and J lost 8, with 12 bases in between. The CDR3 has 13 residues. CDR3 sequence reads: CASSLSSIDEQFF. The DNA of the CDR3 is TGTGCCAGCAGCCTATCTAGCATCGATGAGCAGTTCTTC.

The chain is built from TRBV19 and TRBJ1-5; tentative D call: TRBD1 (5 bases). CDR1 is LNHDA, CDR2 SQIVND, per germline (reference sequence). The CDR3 totals 13 residues. With 6 bases removed from V and 3 bases from J, the gap between germline ends came to 9 bases. The CDR3 protein is CASRQVVNQPQHF. The CDR3 DNA follows: TGTGCCAGTAGACAGGTTGTCAATCAGCCCCAGCATTTT.

This chain uses TRBV5-1 with TRBJ2-1; 9 bases agree with TRBD2. J gave up 3 bases and V 1 base, and 2 bases lay outside the gene matches. From germline, CDR1 is SGHRS and CDR2 YFSETQ. The CDR3 contains 15 residues. The CDR3 reads CASSLQTSGYNEQFF. The CDR3 DNA sequence: TGCGCCAGCAGCTTGCAGACTAGCGGCTACAATGAGCAGTTCTTC.

The chain uses TRBV7-2 and TRBJ1-3; D not certain. The germline V gene has CDR1 SGHTA and CDR2 FQGNSA. This CDR3 region has 16 residues. Trimming removed 2 bases from V and 3 bases from J, with 14 bases in between. The CDR3 is CASSLFMAQSGNTIYF. CDR3 nucleotides: TGTGCCAGCAGCTTATTCATGGCACAGAGTGGAAACACCATATATTTT.

The gene calls are TRBV7-7 and TRBJ2-7; D is unresolved. The CDR3 is 14 residues long. The germline V and J ends were trimmed by 2 bases and 3 bases, with 11 bases remaining between them. Germline CDR1 is SSHAT and CDR2 is FNYEAQ (reference sequence). CDR3 protein: CASSLSWQSYEQYF. The CDR3 region has the DNA TGTGCCAGCAGCTTATCGTGGCAGAGCTACGAGCAGTACTTC.